The rows below give T cell receptor beta chains drawn from one sample of a study of T cell responses to AZD1222 COVID-19 vaccine. Here immunoSEQ multiplex PCR was the method, and the copy in TCRdb shows in-frame clones only, minus some. The table includes roughly 100,000 clones, about 90% detected once. The sample was peripheral blood, taken on day 0 of AZD1222 vaccination. These receptors were obtained from an adult in good health. Both conserved end residues are part of each CDR3. The D gene is left open where the match is weak.

>-|TRBV28|TRBJ1-5
CASSLNRVRNQPQHF
>TRBD2|TRBV19|TRBJ2-1
CASSLVAGAYNEQFF
>-|TRBV10-1|TRBJ2-1
CASSESREHEQFF
>-|TRBV10-1|TRBJ2-7
CASSARGPYEQYF
>TRBD2|TRBV19|TRBJ2-7
CASSFPGTSGPQYF
>TRBD1|TRBV19|TRBJ2-3
CASSPRQGADTQYF
>-|TRBV29-1|TRBJ1-2
CTIWDGGGYTF
>-|TRBV24-1|TRBJ1-1
CATSDGVVGGAFF
>-|TRBV12-3/TRBV12-4|TRBJ1-2
CASSLGGYTF
>-|TRBV7-3|TRBJ2-1
CASSSSRGRTTYNEQFF
>-|TRBV28|TRBJ1-5
CASSSTPGNQPQHF
>-|TRBV7-7|TRBJ1-5
CASSPDVGQPQHF
>TRBD1|TRBV7-7|TRBJ2-7
CASSPGTGSHEQYF
>-|TRBV6-5|TRBJ1-2
CASSYLSRGSNYGYTF
>-|TRBV5-6|TRBJ1-2
CASSPQGPYGYTF
>-|TRBV9|TRBJ1-5
CASSPGGSNQPQHF
>-|TRBV3-1/TRBV3-2|TRBJ2-4
CASSPTGTAKNIQYF
>TRBD1|TRBV19|TRBJ1-2
CASRDPGQGWGYTF
>TRBD1|TRBV10-3|TRBJ1-6
CATRQGLTYNSPLHF
>-|TRBV4-2|TRBJ1-3
CASSRRESANTIYF
>TRBD1|TRBV9|TRBJ2-2
CASSVAPPRTGSGELFF
>-|TRBV19|TRBJ2-7
CASSIVEEGRREQYF
>-|TRBV3-1/TRBV3-2|TRBJ1-1
CASSQAGSPDVAFF
>-|TRBV9|TRBJ2-6
CASSVSSGSYSGANVLTF
>TRBD1|TRBV5-6|TRBJ1-4
CASSSGTGNEKLFF
>-|TRBV27|TRBJ1-1
CASSLLSGGTEAFF
>TRBD1|TRBV5-4|TRBJ2-7
CASSPPQGAAVQYF
>-|TRBV11-2|TRBJ2-3
CASSPFPRSTDTQYF
>-|TRBV11-2|TRBJ1-1
CASSLAGYTEAFF
>-|TRBV18|TRBJ1-1
CASSSGANTEAFF
>-|TRBV3-1/TRBV3-2|TRBJ2-1
CASSPLGSHNEQFF
>TRBD1|TRBV5-1|TRBJ1-1
CASSPNLGGARTFF
>-|TRBV19|TRBJ2-5
CASSIEAQGETQYF
>-|TRBV7-2|TRBJ2-1
CASSLPLGRTNEQFF
>-|TRBV5-6|TRBJ2-2
CASSAPNTGELFF
>-|TRBV5-1|TRBJ1-2
CASSPQTGSHYGYTF
>-|TRBV12-3/TRBV12-4|TRBJ1-2
CASRSRDFGYTF
>TRBD2|TRBV19|TRBJ2-1
CASSLRTSTYNEQFF
>-|TRBV30|TRBJ1-4
CAWTRQGDEKLFF
>TRBD1|TRBV29-1|TRBJ1-2
CSVGQGARNGYTF
>-|TRBV7-2|TRBJ2-1
CASSEGRVAAQFF
>-|TRBV24-1|TRBJ2-7
CATSDFRSYEQYF
>-|TRBV5-8|TRBJ2-5
CASSLVQGFPQETQYF
>-|TRBV19|TRBJ2-2
CASTLTRGNTGELFF
>-|TRBV10-3|TRBJ1-2
CAISENPHYGYTF
>-|TRBV7-2|TRBJ2-7
CASSLAYRGEQYF
>-|TRBV7-9|TRBJ2-2
CASSLWADGELFF
>-|TRBV10-3|TRBJ2-2
CAIRGPGELFF
>TRBD1|TRBV19|TRBJ2-7
CASSTLGDRGHEQYF
>-|TRBV19|TRBJ2-1
CASSIPGRVEFF
>TRBD2|TRBV30|TRBJ2-7
CAWSVGLADSYEQYF
>TRBD1|TRBV7-2|TRBJ2-3
CASSMSGTGQYF
>TRBD1|TRBV2|TRBJ1-4
CASRVTGGDEKLFF
>-|TRBV5-1|TRBJ1-1
CASSLANRAMNTEAFF
>TRBD2|TRBV5-1|TRBJ2-5
CASSTNLAGQETQYF